The 17 T cell receptor beta chains listed next were all sequenced from one sample in a study of memory CD4+ T cells and cytomegalovirus serostatus. The sort gate was single viable CD3+CD4+CD8-CD45RO+ cells for memory CD4+ T cells. Data came from immunoSEQ multiplex PCR; TCRdb stores just in-frame clones and leaves some out. The top ten hold 0.8% to 1.2% of the sample, which has around 50,000 clones, 81% seen once. What was sequenced was memory CD4+ T cells from blood. Receptors originate from an adult in good health and CMV-seronegative.

The chain employs TRBV10-3 and TRBJ2-7; 7 nucleotides agree with TRBD2. After removal of 2 bases from V and 2 bases from J, the junction contained 6 bases not matched to a gene. Germline V gene data show CDR1 as ENHRY and CDR2 as SYGVKD. The CDR3 spans 15 residues. CDR3 residues: CAISEAGAEAYEQYF. For the CDR3, the DNA is TGTGCCATCAGTGAGGCGGGAGCAGAAGCCTACGAGCAGTACTTC.

This sequence joins TRBV6-1 and TRBJ1-2, with TRBD1 matching 8 bases. Germline V lookup: CDR1 MNHNS, CDR2 SASEGT. CDR3 length: 15 amino acids. Unmatched junction bases numbered 8, after V lost 3 bases and J lost 5 bases. In DNA, the CDR3 is TGTGCCAGCAGTGACGGACAGGGAATTTGGTATGGCTACACCTTC. Its protein is CASSDGQGIWYGYTF.

This chain uses TRBV11-3 with TRBJ2-1; D is unresolved. Germline lookup yields CDR1 SGHNT and CDR2 YENEEA. The CDR3 consists of 12 residues. V dropped 7 bases and J dropped 10 bases, with 14 bases sitting between them. The CDR3 bases are TGTGCCAGCACCAAGGACGTCAGAGAGCAGTTCTTC. The encoded protein is CASTKDVREQFF.

This chain joins TRBV18 and TRBJ2-1; D ambiguous. The CDR3 sequence is 16 residues long. Germline CDR1 is KGHSH and CDR2 is LQKENI. V lost 3 bases to trimming and J lost 4 bases, with 16 bases between them. The CDR3 DNA is TGTGCCAGCTCACCGACTTTAACCCGCTCATACAATGAGCAGTTCTTC. Translating gives CASSPTLTRSYNEQFF.

The CDR3 nucleotides are TGTGCCAGCACCTTTAGACAGGGGGAGCAGTTCTTC. This gives the protein CASTFRQGEQFF. This sequence joins TRBV28 and TRBJ2-1, with TRBD1 matching over 8 bases. J was trimmed by 10 bases and V by 7 bases; bases with no gene match: 6. The CDR3 spans 12 residues. Germline V gene data show CDR1 as MDHEN and CDR2 as SYDVKM.

This clone was counted only a few times. The CDR3 spells CASSGVRGHGNQPQHF. DNA for the CDR3: TGTGCCAGCAGTGGTGTCAGGGGGCATGGAAATCAGCCCCAGCATTTT. The V and J genes are TRBV6-1 and TRBJ1-5; 8 nucleotides line up with TRBD1. Germline values: CDR1 MNHNS, CDR2 SASEGT. The CDR3 spans 16 residues. V lost 4 bases, J lost 4 bases, and 9 bases stayed unmatched.

The V call is TRBV7-2, the J call TRBJ2-2, with TRBD2 as a possible D gene (6 bases). The CDR3 extends over 15 amino acids. Trimming cost V 5 bases and J 3 bases, with 13 bases left between them. Germline V gene sequence: CDR1 SGHTA, CDR2 FQGNSA. The CDR3 DNA is TGTGCCAGCAGCCCGGGACTGCTAGACACCGGGGAGCTGTTTTTT. Encoded protein: CASSPGLLDTGELFF.

This clone has just a few counts. CDR3 region: CASSLNPTYEQYF. CDR3 DNA sequence: TGTGCCAGCAGTTTAAACCCAACGTACGAGCAGTACTTC. This chain joins TRBV27 and TRBJ2-7; D ambiguous. V was pared by 2 bases and J by 4 bases, with 9 bases between. Germline assignment: CDR1 MNHEY and CDR2 SMNVEV (reference sequence). This CDR3 spans 13 amino acids.

CDR3 DNA sequence: TGCGCCAGCAGCTTGGCCCCAGGGGGGGCCGGTGTGGCTGAAGCTTTCTTT. Encoded protein: CASSLAPGGAGVAEAFF. The rearrangement links TRBV5-1 to TRBJ1-1; TRBD1 matches at 7 bases. V was pared by 0 bases and J by 6 bases, with 14 bases of the junction left unmatched. Germline CDR1 is SGHRS and CDR2 is YFSETQ. The CDR3 runs to 17 residues. Full variable domain (rest looked up from reference TRBV5-1 and TRBJ1-1): KAGVTQTPRYLIKTRGQQVTLSCSPISGHRSVSWYQQTPGQGLQFLFEYFSETQRNKGNFPGRFSGRQFSNSRSEMNVSTLELGDSALYLCASSLAPGGAGVAEAFFGQGTRLTVV.

This chain uses TRBV2 with TRBJ2-3; the D gene is possibly TRBD1 (5 bases). The V gene's germline CDR1 is SNHLY and CDR2 FYNNEI. V gave up 6 bases and J gave up 4 bases, with 14 bases separating them. This CDR3 contains 14 residues. This CDR3 is CASSRQGLPDTQYF. CDR3 nucleotide sequence: TGTGCCAGCAGCCGGCAGGGTTTACCAGATACGCAGTATTTT.

The chain combines TRBV5-1 with TRBJ1-3; D might be TRBD1 (5 bases). Germline assignment: CDR1 SGHRS and CDR2 YFSETQ. This CDR3 contains 14 residues. The V gene lost 5 bases and the J gene lost 0 bases, with 9 bases spanning the gap. DNA of the CDR3: TGCGCCAGCAGGACAGTCGCCTCTGGAAACACCATATATTTT. Translating it yields CASRTVASGNTIYF.

This clone came up once. The gene calls are TRBV14 and TRBJ2-1; 9 nucleotides agree with TRBD2. Germline-derived CDR1 and CDR2 are SGHDN and FVKESK. CDR3 length: 17 amino acids. With 2 bases clipped from V and 7 bases from J, the junction kept 12 bases outside the gene matches. The CDR3 nucleotides are TGTGCCAGCAGCCAAATCCGGGCGGGAGGGCTTTGGAATGAGCAGTTCTTC. This sequence encodes CASSQIRAGGLWNEQFF.

This rearrangement joins TRBV9 to TRBJ2-7; tentative D call: TRBD1 (5 bases). Trimming left V 0 bases short and J 1 base short, with 11 bases between. The germline gives CDR1 SGDLS, CDR2 YYNGEE. CDR3 length equals 15 residues. CDR3: CASSVAPTASYEQYF. The CDR3 region has the DNA TGTGCCAGCAGCGTAGCTCCGACAGCTTCCTACGAGCAGTACTTC.

The chain's CDR3 is CSGDQGAGELFF. The CDR3 DNA reads TGCAGCGGAGATCAGGGGGCCGGGGAGCTGTTTTTT. The gene calls are TRBV29-1 and TRBJ2-2, with 7 bases lining up with TRBD1. The CDR3 sequence is 12 residues long. Germline CDR1 and CDR2: SQVTM and ANQGSEA. The junction had 5 bases not matched to a gene; V was cut back by 7 bases and J by 6 bases.

This sequence joins TRBV7-9 and TRBJ2-1; D is possibly TRBD2 (5 bases). Trimming removed 1 base at V and 7 bases at J, with 14 bases between. This CDR3 spans 15 amino acids. The germline gives CDR1 SEHNR, CDR2 FQNEAQ (reference sequence). The DNA of the CDR3 is TGTGCCAGCAGCTTAGAGTTCTTCGGGGAGAATGAGCAGTTCTTC. It specifies CASSLEFFGENEQFF. The complete variable domain, with remaining parts taken from reference TRBV7-9 and TRBJ2-1, reads DTGVSQNPRHKITKRGQNVTFRCDPISEHNRLYWYRQTLGQGPEFLTYFQNEAQLEKSRLLSDRFSAERPKGSFSTLEIQRTEQGDSAMYLCASSLEFFGENEQFFGPGTRLTVL.

Concerning this clone: The junction departs from the called germline gene at one end, perhaps through a read error. The gene calls are TRBV5-1 and TRBJ2-2; the match to TRBD1 covers 7 bases. Germline CDR1 reads SGHRS; CDR2 reads YFSETQ. The CDR3 loop spans 15 amino acids. The DNA of the CDR3 is TGCGCAAGCAGATCCGGGACAGCGAACACCGGGGAGCTGTTTTTT. This gives the protein CASRSGTANTGELFF.

The chain uses TRBV11-1 and TRBJ2-7; no clear D gene. The V end lost 2 bases, the J end lost 3 bases, and 5 bases lay between the germline ends. CDR1 SGHAT and CDR2 FQDESV come from the germline V gene (reference sequence). The CDR3 length is 12 residues. This chain's CDR3 is CASSLNGYEQYF. DNA of the CDR3: TGTGCCAGCAGCTTAAACGGCTACGAGCAGTACTTC. The complete variable domain, with remaining parts taken from reference TRBV11-1 and TRBJ2-7, reads EAEVAQSPRYKITEKSQAVAFWCDPISGHATLYWYRQILGQGPELLVQFQDESVVDDSQLPKDRFSAERLKGVDSTLKIQPAELGDSAMYLCASSLNGYEQYFGPGTRLTVT.